This T cell receptor beta chain is drawn from a study of shared clonotypes between healthy human individuals. CDR1 MNHEY and CDR2 SVGAGI come from the germline V gene. The CDR3 contains 15 residues. Trimming removed 6 bases at V and 0 bases at J, with 14 bases between. For every subset, genomic DNA was evenly distributed across several immunoSEQ plates. Unsorted PBMC replicate PCRs drew on about 0.3 ug DNA, representing tens of thousands of T cell genomes. Study processing details: ImmunoSEQ sequences covered only the junction and lacked quality scores; filtering therefore differed. Repertoires were generated with immunoSEQ multiplex PCR, while TCRdb's copy carries only in-frame clones and drops some. V and J calls and clone size are those listed in that table; D and trimming were worked out from the DNA. The sample has about half a million clones; approximately 84% are singletons. Each donor was a Caucasian adult residing in Nashville, Tennessee.

The sequence derives from a middle-aged woman in good health. Some clones in this sample may be carry-over from other donors' samples. Sequencing was carried out using PBMCs. The chain recombines TRBV6-5 with TRBJ1-2; TRBD1 might be the D (5 bases). The CDR3 bases are TGTGCCAGCAGAACCCTGACAGAAACTAACTATGGCTACACCTTC. Encoded protein: CASRTLTETNYGYTF.